Below are 21 T cell receptor beta chains sequenced from a single sample in a study of cytotoxic CD8 clonotypes in ibrutinib-treated CLL. The data were produced by immunoSEQ multiplex PCR, yet TCRdb's version contains in-frame clones alone and is incomplete. The repertoire holds under 300,000 clones, with 76% as singletons. The sequencing used PBMCs, collected at disease progression, from a patient treated with ibrutinib. The receptors were sampled from a human donor with chronic lymphocytic leukemia.

This clone was detected only once. This chain joins TRBV5-1 and TRBJ1-1, with TRBD1 identical over 8 bases. The CDR3 has 14 residues. Trimming took 2 bases from V and 1 from J; bases not matched to a gene: 1. Germline-derived CDR1 and CDR2 are SGHRS and YFSETQ. CDR3 loop: CASSFDRGNTEAFF. The CDR3 region has the DNA TGCGCCAGCAGCTTTGACAGGGGGAACACTGAAGCTTTCTTT.

The chain joins TRBV2 to TRBJ1-1, with no clear D. V gave up 9 bases and J gave up 4 bases, with 12 bases separating them. This CDR3 region has 12 residues. The germline CDR1 and CDR2 sequences are SNHLY and FYNNEI. CDR3: CARGAPGTEAFF. DNA for the CDR3: TGTGCCAGAGGTGCCCCGGGCACTGAAGCTTTCTTT.

This clone was detected a few times. The chain is built from TRBV6-1 and TRBJ2-5, with D possibly TRBD1 on 6 matching bases. Trimming removed 6 bases at V and 4 bases at J, with 9 bases between. The CDR3 is 12 amino acids. Per the germline V gene, CDR1 is MNHNS and CDR2 is SASEGT. The CDR3, as DNA: TGTGCCAGCAGCGTGACAGGAGAGACCCAGTACTTC. Translation: CASSVTGETQYF.

This clone has a single count. The chain couples TRBV19 to TRBJ1-5; the match to TRBD1 covers 12 bases. J was trimmed by 1 base and V by 6 bases; bases with no gene match: 10. This CDR3 comprises 18 residues. Per germline, CDR1 LNHDA and CDR2 SQIVND (reference sequence). CDR3: CASSRDRGLLSSNQPQHF. DNA for the CDR3: TGTGCCAGTAGCAGGGACAGGGGGCTTCTGTCGAGCAATCAGCCCCAGCATTTT.

This clone was observed a few times. This chain joins TRBV18 and TRBJ1-5; D perhaps matches TRBD1 (5 bases). In germline, CDR1 is KGHSH, CDR2 LQKENI. The V end lost 1 base, the J end lost 2 bases, and 6 bases lay between the germline ends. The CDR3 is 14 residues long. The CDR3 sequence: CASSPRGGNQPQHF. The CDR3 region has the DNA TGTGCCAGCTCACCACGGGGGGGCAATCAGCCCCAGCATTTT.

The chain couples TRBV27 to TRBJ2-1; possibly TRBD2 for D (5 bases). In germline, CDR1 is MNHEY, CDR2 SMNVEV (reference sequence). V lost 1 base to trimming and J lost 7 bases, with 20 bases between them. The CDR3 runs 17 residues. The CDR3 DNA sequence: TGTGCCAGCAGTTTATACCCCACTAGTTTAGCCGAAAATGAGCAGTTCTTC. Translation: CASSLYPTSLAENEQFF.

The V gene is TRBV6-4, the J gene TRBJ1-2; D is unresolved. The CDR3 sequence is 14 residues long. Germline CDR1 MRHNA, CDR2 SNTAGT. Trimming removed 2 bases from V and 9 bases from J, with 16 bases in between. Here the CDR3 reads CASSDGPGEGSYTF. CDR3 nucleotides: TGTGCCAGCAGTGACGGCCCTGGAGAGGGAAGCTACACCTTC.

The V and J genes are TRBV5-4 and TRBJ1-2; 9 positions agree with TRBD1. From germline, CDR1 is SGHNT and CDR2 YYREEE (reference sequence). V was clipped by 3 bases and J by 7 bases; unmatched bases: 4. This CDR3 is built from 13 residues. The CDR3 sequence is CASSSTGGSGYTF. For the CDR3, the DNA is TGTGCCAGCAGCTCCACAGGGGGCAGTGGCTACACCTTC.

The gene calls are TRBV18 and TRBJ2-1, with 12 bases lining up with TRBD1. Germline V gene data show CDR1 as KGHSH and CDR2 as LQKENI. The CDR3 is made up of 18 amino acids. The V gene end was trimmed by 2 bases and the J gene end by 5 bases; junction bases not matched to a gene: 10. The CDR3 DNA reads TGTGCCAGCTCACCAATAGGGGACAGGGGGCCTCGGAACAATGAGCAGTTCTTC. The encoded protein is CASSPIGDRGPRNNEQFF.

This clone was detected once. The rearrangement joins TRBV5-6 to TRBJ2-3; D gene uncertain. This CDR3 contains 14 residues. In germline, CDR1 is SGHDT, CDR2 YYEEEE. Between the trimmed V and J ends, which lost 0 bases and 4 bases, there was a span of 9 bases. The CDR3 loop reads CASSLAVGPDTQYF. In DNA form, the CDR3 reads TGTGCCAGCAGCTTGGCCGTCGGCCCAGATACGCAGTATTTT.

The V gene is TRBV29-1, the J gene TRBJ2-2, with D tentatively TRBD2 (6 bases). In germline, CDR1 is SQVTM, CDR2 ANQGSEA. Trimming removed 7 bases from V and 4 bases from J, with 13 bases in between. The CDR3 is made up of 13 amino acids. CDR3 sequence: CSGRDSPTGELFF. The CDR3 DNA follows: TGCAGCGGGCGGGACTCCCCCACCGGGGAGCTGTTTTTT.

The chain carries TRBV19 and TRBJ2-1; 10 bases agree with TRBD2. J was trimmed by 6 bases and V by 3 bases; bases with no gene match: 8. Germline V gene sequence: CDR1 LNHDA, CDR2 SQIVND (reference sequence). The CDR3 is 16 residues long. The CDR3 DNA reads TGTGCCAGTAGTATCCCTAGCGGGAGAGGGTTCAATGAGCAGTTCTTC. Translated, it gives CASSIPSGRGFNEQFF.

This CDR3 is CASSLVGAGVSFYEQYF. The CDR3 nucleotides read TGTGCCAGCAGCTTGGTCGGGGCGGGGGTCTCCTTCTACGAGCAGTACTTC. The rearrangement joins TRBV5-4 to TRBJ2-7; TRBD2 agrees at 7 bases. CDR1 and CDR2 (germline): SGHNT, YYREEE (reference sequence). The CDR3 covers 17 residues. Trimming removed 0 bases from V and 3 bases from J; junction bases left unmatched: 12.

This chain joins TRBV19 and TRBJ1-5; TRBD1 aligns across 7 bases. V shed 10 bases and J 6 bases; nucleotides not matched to a gene: 15. This CDR3 is 15 amino acids long. Germline CDR1 is LNHDA and CDR2 is SQIVND (reference sequence). The chain's CDR3 is CATSPRRQGSQPQHF. The CDR3 DNA sequence: TGTGCCACCTCCCCAAGACGACAGGGTAGTCAGCCCCAGCATTTT.

This sequence joins TRBV5-3 and TRBJ2-3; D ambiguous. TRBV5-3 belongs to the ORF category, with a function that is uncertain. This CDR3 contains 10 residues. V lost 5 bases, J lost 6 bases, and 4 bases lay in between. The CDR3 DNA follows: TGTGCCAGAAGGAATGATACGCAGTATTTT. Encoded protein: CARRNDTQYF.

The genes are TRBV28 and TRBJ2-2; maybe TRBD2 (6 bases). The V end lost 6 bases, the J end lost 4 bases, and 9 bases lay between the germline ends. The CDR3 covers 13 residues. Germline CDR1 and CDR2: MDHEN and SYDVKM. The DNA of the CDR3 is TGTGCCAGCAGCGAGGGAGGCACCGGGGAGCTGTTTTTT. Its translation: CASSEGGTGELFF.

A single count supports this clone. In nucleotides, the CDR3 is TGTGCCAGCAACTTAGGCGTGGCGAACACCGGGGAGCTGTTTTTT. Amino acids: CASNLGVANTGELFF. The chain is built from TRBV9 and TRBJ2-2; no reliable D call. Germline CDR1 and CDR2: SGDLS and YYNGEE. Trimming took 6 bases from V and 0 from J, leaving 12 bases between them. The CDR3 is 15 residues long. Filled out from reference TRBV9 and TRBJ2-2, the complete variable domain reads DSGVTQTPKHLITATGQRVTLRCSPRSGDLSVYWYQQSLDQGLQFLIQYYNGEERAKGNILERFSAQQFPDLHSELNLSSLELGDSALYFCASNLGVANTGELFFGEGSRLTVL.

This rearrangement joins TRBV6-5 to TRBJ1-5; 11 bases agree with TRBD1. There are 15 residues in the CDR3. After removal of 5 bases from V and 4 bases from J, the junction contained 4 bases not matched to a gene. From germline, CDR1 is MNHEY and CDR2 SVGAGI. The CDR3 nucleotides are TGTGCCAGCAGTAACGGACAGGGGGCGAATCAGCCCCAGCATTTT. Amino acid sequence: CASSNGQGANQPQHF.

DNA for the CDR3: TGTGCCAGCAGCTCGCCCTGGGCGGGAGGGCCCGAGGATACGCAGTATTTT. It yields the protein CASSSPWAGGPEDTQYF. The J gene is TRBJ2-3, the V gene TRBV7-9, with 9 bases fitting TRBD2. The CDR3 contains 17 residues. Germline V gene data show CDR1 as SEHNR and CDR2 as FQNEAQ (reference sequence). The V segment lost 4 bases and the J segment 6 bases; nucleotides outside the gene matches: 14.

J is TRBJ2-5 and V is TRBV5-4; D is perhaps TRBD1 (5 bases). The germline CDR1 and CDR2 sequences are SGHNT and YYREEE (reference sequence). The CDR3 has 12 residues. V lost 3 bases to trimming and J lost 3 bases, with 6 bases between them. CDR3 sequence (DNA): TGTGCCAGCAGCTCGGACAAAGAGACCCAGTACTTC. It encodes CASSSDKETQYF.

The chain is built from TRBV9 and TRBJ2-1, with 8 nucleotides matching TRBD2. The junction had 21 bases not matched to a gene; V was cut back by 0 bases and J by 4 bases. There are 21 residues in the CDR3. The germline CDR1 and CDR2 sequences are SGDLS and YYNGEE. The CDR3 DNA reads TGTGCCAGCAGCGTAGCAACCGGTCGGAGCGAGCGGGGGCCGAGATACAATGAGCAGTTCTTC. Translated: CASSVATGRSERGPRYNEQFF.